This TCR beta chain was captured in a study of CD8+ T cells in alopecia areata. The wider study: The drug, oral tofacitinib, was given to treated patients at 5 to 10 mg twice daily.

Stated treatment: oral pan-JAK inhibitor, 5-10 mg twice daily. It was cDNA, reverse transcribed from extracted RNA, that served as the sequencing template. The method was immunoSEQ multiplex PCR; TCRdb's version includes in-frame clones alone and lacks a portion of them. The profile shows 200,000 or so clones, about three fifths of them singletons. Study-level findings and limits: Tofacitinib significantly decreased scalp clonality and expanded CD8+ clones among top 100. Sequence data from scalp samples additionally include resident alphabeta T cells of normal skin.

This clone was observed a handful of times. Its antigen is undetermined. CDR1 and CDR2 (germline): SGHRS, YFSETQ. V trimming: 2 bases; J trimming: 7 bases; junction bases outside the gene matches: 4. CDR3 size: 14 residues. The specimen was CD4+ T cells sorted from blood, collected at week 24, from a patient treated with tofacitinib. The chain is built from TRBV5-1 and TRBJ2-1; TRBD1 aligns across 9 bases. The TCR comes from a human donor with alopecia areata. The CDR3 nucleotides are TGCGCCAGCAGCTTTGGGACAGGGCTTAATGAGCAGTTCTTC. This encodes CASSFGTGLNEQFF.